This T cell receptor (beta chain) derives from a study of T cells in Graves' hyperthyroidism and ophthalmopathy. Notes on the study in general: Among thyroid clonotypes expanded above 0.001, most also appeared in blood.

Germline-derived CDR1 and CDR2 are SNHLY and FYNNEI. This CDR3 comprises 10 residues. Patients showing uncontrolled infection, other autoimmune disease, pregnancy or lactation were ineligible. Clinical symptoms, serum thyroxine and TRAb, thyroid ultrasound and orbital computed tomography were used for the diagnoses. On this clonotype: Its antigen is not known. Germline and junction disagree at one end, which may indicate a read error.

Amplified TCR beta CDR3 regions came from RNA transcripts. The HTBI primer set drove a first-round RT-PCR of the TCR CDR3. TCRdb re-derived calls from the multiplex PCR reads in MiXCR, one entry per CDR3 protein. In the table there are around 580,000 distinct CDR3 sequences, 46% of which are singletons. Specimen: peripheral blood or thyroid tissue (not recorded which). The chain employs TRBV2 and TRBJ2-7; the D is unclear. TRBJ2-1 matches the DNA end more closely, so the J call is doubtful. The clonotype was recovered from a woman in her late teens or twenties with Graves' hyperthyroidism. DNA for the CDR3: TGTGCCAGCAGGGGAAATGGGCAGTTCTTC. Protein: CASRGNGQFF.